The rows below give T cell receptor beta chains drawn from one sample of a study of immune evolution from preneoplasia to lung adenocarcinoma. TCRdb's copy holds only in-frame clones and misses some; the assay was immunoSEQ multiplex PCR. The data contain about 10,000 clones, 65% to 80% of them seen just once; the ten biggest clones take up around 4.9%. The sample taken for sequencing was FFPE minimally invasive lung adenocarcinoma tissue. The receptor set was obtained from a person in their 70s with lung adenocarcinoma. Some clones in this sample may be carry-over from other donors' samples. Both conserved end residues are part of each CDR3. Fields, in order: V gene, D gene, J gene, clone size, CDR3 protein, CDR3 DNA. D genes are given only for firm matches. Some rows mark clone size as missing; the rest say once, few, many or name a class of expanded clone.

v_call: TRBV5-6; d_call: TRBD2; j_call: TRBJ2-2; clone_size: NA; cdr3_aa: CASSLGAGENTGELFF; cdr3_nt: TGTGCCAGCAGCTTGGGCGCGGGGGAGAACACCGGGGAGCTGTTTTTT
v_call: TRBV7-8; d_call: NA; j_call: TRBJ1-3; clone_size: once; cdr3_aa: CASSSRTASSGNTIYF; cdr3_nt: TGTGCCAGCAGCTCGAGGACGGCTAGCTCTGGAAACACCATATATTTT
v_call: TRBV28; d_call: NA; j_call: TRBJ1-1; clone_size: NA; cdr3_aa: CASSLMNTEAFF; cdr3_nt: TGTGCCAGCAGTTTAATGAACACTGAAGCTTTCTTT
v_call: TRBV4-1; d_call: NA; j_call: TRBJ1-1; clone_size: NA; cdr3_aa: CASSPPLRHTEAFF; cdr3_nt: TGCGCCAGCAGCCCTCCCCTAAGGCACACTGAAGCTTTCTTT
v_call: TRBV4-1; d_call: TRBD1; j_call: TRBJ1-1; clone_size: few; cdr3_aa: CASSQSPGQKNTEAFF; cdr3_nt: TGCGCCAGCAGCCAGAGCCCGGGACAGAAGAACACTGAAGCTTTCTTT
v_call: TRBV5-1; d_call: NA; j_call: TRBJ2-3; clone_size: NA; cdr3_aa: CASSLEVGGPDTQYF; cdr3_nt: TGCGCCAGCAGCTTGGAGGTGGGGGGGCCTGATACGCAGTATTTT
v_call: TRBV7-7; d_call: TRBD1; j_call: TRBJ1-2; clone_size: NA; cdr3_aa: CASSMGQNYGYTF; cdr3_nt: TGTGCTAGCAGCATGGGACAGAACTATGGCTACACCTTC
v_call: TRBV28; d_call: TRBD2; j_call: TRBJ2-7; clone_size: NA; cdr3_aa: CASTSPREFEQYF; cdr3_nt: TGTGCCAGCACCAGTCCGCGGGAGTTTGAGCAGTACTTC
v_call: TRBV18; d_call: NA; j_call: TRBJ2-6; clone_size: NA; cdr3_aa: CASSRSTGANVLTF; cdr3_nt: TGTGCCAGCTCACGGAGTACTGGGGCCAACGTCCTGACTTTC
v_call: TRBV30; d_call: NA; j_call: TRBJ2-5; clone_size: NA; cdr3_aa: CAWSNKGGETQYF; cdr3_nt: TGTGCCTGGAGTAACAAGGGTGGAGAGACCCAGTACTTC
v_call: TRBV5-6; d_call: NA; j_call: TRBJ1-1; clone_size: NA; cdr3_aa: CASSLGNPNTEAFF; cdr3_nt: TGTGCCAGCAGCTTGGGAAACCCGAACACTGAAGCTTTCTTT
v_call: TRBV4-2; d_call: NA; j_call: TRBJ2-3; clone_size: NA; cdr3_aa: CASSLGTEVTDTQYF; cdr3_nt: TGTGCCAGCAGCCTGGGGACGGAGGTCACAGATACGCAGTATTTT
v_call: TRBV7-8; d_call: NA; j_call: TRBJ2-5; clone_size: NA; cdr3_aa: CASSSVLQGGGETQYF; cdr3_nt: TGTGCCAGCAGCTCTGTCCTACAGGGAGGTGGGGAGACCCAGTACTTC
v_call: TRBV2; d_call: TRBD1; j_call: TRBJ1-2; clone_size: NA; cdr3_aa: CASSLRGGTDYGYTF; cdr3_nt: TGTGCCAGCAGTCTCAGGGGGGGTACCGACTATGGCTACACCTTC
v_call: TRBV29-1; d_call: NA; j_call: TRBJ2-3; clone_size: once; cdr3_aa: CSVRGTSDTQYF; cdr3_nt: TGCAGCGTTCGGGGGACTTCCGATACGCAGTATTTT
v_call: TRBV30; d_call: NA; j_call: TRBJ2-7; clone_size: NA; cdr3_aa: CAWSRDARSEQYF; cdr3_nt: TGTGCCTGGAGTCGGGACGCCAGAAGCGAGCAGTACTTC
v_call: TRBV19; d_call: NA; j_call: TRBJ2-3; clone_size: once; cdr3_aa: CASSATYLDTQYF; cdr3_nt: TGTGCCAGTAGTGCGACCTACTTAGATACGCAGTATTTT
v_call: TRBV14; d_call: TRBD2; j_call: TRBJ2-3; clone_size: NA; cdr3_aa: CASSQGDWRGAPDTQYF; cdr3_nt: TGTGCCAGCAGCCAAGGGGACTGGCGGGGGGCCCCAGATACGCAGTATTTT
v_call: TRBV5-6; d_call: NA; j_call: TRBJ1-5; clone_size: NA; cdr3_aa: CASSLAGGVGQPQHF; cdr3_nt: TGTGCCAGCAGCTTGGCGGGGGGTGTGGGTCAGCCCCAGCATTTT
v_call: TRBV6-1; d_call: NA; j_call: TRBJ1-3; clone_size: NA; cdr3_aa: CASSELSSGNTIYF; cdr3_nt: TGTGCCAGCAGTGAATTAAGCTCTGGAAACACCATATATTTT
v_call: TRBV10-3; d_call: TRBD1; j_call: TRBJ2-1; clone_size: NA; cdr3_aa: CASNPGQAFNEQFF; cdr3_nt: TGTGCCTCGAACCCGGGACAGGCCTTCAATGAGCAGTTCTTC
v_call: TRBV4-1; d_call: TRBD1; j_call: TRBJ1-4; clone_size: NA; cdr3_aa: CASSQGRDRGEKLFF; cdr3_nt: TGCGCCAGCAGCCAAGGGAGGGACAGGGGTGAAAAACTGTTTTTT
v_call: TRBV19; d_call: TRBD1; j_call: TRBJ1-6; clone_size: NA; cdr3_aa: CASSVTGTDNSPLHF; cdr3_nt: TGTGCCAGTAGTGTAACCGGGACAGATAATTCACCCCTCCACTTT
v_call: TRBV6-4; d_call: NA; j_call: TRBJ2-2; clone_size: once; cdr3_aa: CASSPMGSTGELFF; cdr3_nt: TGTGCCAGCAGCCCGATGGGCAGCACCGGGGAGCTGTTTTTT
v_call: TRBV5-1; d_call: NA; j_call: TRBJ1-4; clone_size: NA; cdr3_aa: CASSPGLDQEKLFF; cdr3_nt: TGCGCCAGCAGCCCCGGACTCGATCAGGAAAAACTGTTTTTT
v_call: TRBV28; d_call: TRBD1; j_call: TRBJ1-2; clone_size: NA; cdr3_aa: CASSSGQGQGYGYTF; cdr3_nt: TGTGCCAGCAGTTCGGGACAGGGGCAGGGCTATGGCTACACCTTC
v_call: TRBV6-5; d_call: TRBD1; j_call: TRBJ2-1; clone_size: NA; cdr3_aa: CASSLRGPGNEQFF; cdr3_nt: TGTGCCAGCAGCCTTAGGGGGCCGGGCAATGAGCAGTTCTTC
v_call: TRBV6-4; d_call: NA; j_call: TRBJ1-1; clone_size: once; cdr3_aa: CASSVTVNTEAFF; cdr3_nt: TGTGCCAGCAGCGTAACAGTGAACACTGAAGCTTTCTTT
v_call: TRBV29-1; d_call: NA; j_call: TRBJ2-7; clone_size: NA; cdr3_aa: CSVVYREAIGEQYF; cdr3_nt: TGCAGCGTTGTCTACAGGGAGGCGATTGGCGAGCAGTACTTC
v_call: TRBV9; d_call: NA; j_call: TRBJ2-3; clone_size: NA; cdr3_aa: CASSVGSLTDTQYF; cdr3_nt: TGTGCCAGCAGCGTAGGCAGTCTCACAGATACGCAGTATTTT